The next 8 T cell receptor beta chains were all read from a single sample in a study of tumor and adjacent non-tumor tissue in lung cancer (dated by TCRdb to between 2017 and 2018). Bulk unsorted tissue served as the source for RNA extraction, and RNA quality was assessed using a NanoDrop ND-1000 and an Agilent 2100. The library was built by means of multiplex PCR. For sequencing, an Illumina HiSeq 2500 was employed. TCRbeta libraries were built by three rounds of nested PCR using primers (Table S4), following protocols modified from ARM-PCR. The public reads were reanalyzed by TCRdb: fastp trimming at Q25, MiXCR alignment, in-frame beta chains only. Rows with one shared CDR3 protein collapse into an entry with the most common genes and DNA. In all, the sample holds 81,000 or so distinct CDR3 sequences, and 65% to 90% of those were seen once. Of the sample, more than 10% is held by the ten largest clones.

The sample was lung tumor tissue. These receptors were collected from a woman aged 50 to 60 with non-small cell lung cancer.

As concerns this clonotype: The junction shows a germline mismatch at one end, possibly a read error. The chain recombines TRBV20-1 with TRBJ1-5; possibly TRBD1 for D (5 bases). This CDR3 contains 12 residues. Germline V gives CDR1 DFQATT, CDR2 SNEGSKA (reference sequence). CDR3 region: CCARQGGQPQQF. The CDR3 DNA reads TGCTGTGCTAGGCAGGGCGGGCAGCCCCAGCAATTT.

By share, this clonotype counts as medium-sized. This chain joins TRBV5-6 and TRBJ2-1, with TRBD2 as a possible D gene (6 bases). The V and J ends lost 2 bases and 4 bases respectively, with 22 bases between them. Germline V gives CDR1 SGHDT, CDR2 YYEEEE. The CDR3 extends over 18 amino acids. DNA of the CDR3: TGTGCCAGCAGCTTCTATGGGACTGTCCGGCCCGAGTACAATGAGCAGTTCTTC. Protein: CASSFYGTVRPEYNEQFF.

Comment on this clonotype: The germline gene is not matched at one end of the junction; a read error may be the cause. Here the CDR3 DNA reads TGTCCCAGCAGCCTCCGACAGTTCGTGAACACCGGGGAGCTGTTTTTT. Protein sequence: CPSSLRQFVNTGELFF. The rearrangement joins TRBV6-5 to TRBJ2-2; perhaps TRBD1 as D (5 bases). The CDR3 is 16 residues long. The germline CDR1 and CDR2 sequences are MNHEY and SVGAGI.

This clonotype was seen only once. V gene TRBV28 combines with J gene TRBJ1-1, with 7 bases that match TRBD1. With 5 bases clipped from V and 11 bases from J, the junction kept 23 bases outside the gene matches. The CDR3 covers 17 residues. CDR1 and CDR2 from the germline V gene are MDHEN and SYDVKM. Here the CDR3 DNA reads TGTGCCAGCAGTGCCCCCGGGGACAGCAACTCCGACAGGAATGCTTTCTTT. Its translation is CASSAPGDSNSDRNAFF.

The chain joins TRBV5-4 to TRBJ1-1, with no clear D. CDR1 SGHNT and CDR2 YYREEE come from the germline V gene (reference sequence). The CDR3 length is 12 residues. The CDR3 sequence: CVLSTENTEAFF. The CDR3 nucleotides are TGTGTCTTAAGTACAGAGAACACTGAAGCTTTCTTT.

About this clonotype itself: A junction end diverges from the germline sequence, so it may reflect a read error. DNA of the CDR3: TGCAGTGTTAGTGAAAGCGCGAGCGCAGATACGCAGAATTTT. Translated: CSVSESASADTQNF. J is TRBJ2-3 and V is TRBV20-1; no definite D call. The length of the CDR3 is 14 residues. Germline V lookup: CDR1 DFQATT, CDR2 SNEGSKA (reference sequence).

On this clonotype itself: Sequence at one end of the junction differs from germline and may be a read error. The V and J genes are TRBV12-3 or TRBV12-4 and TRBJ2-1, with D maybe TRBD2 (6 bases). This CDR3 has 16 amino acids. CDR3 nucleotides: TGTGCCAGCAGCCCCTTATCGGGAGTAGGCTACAATGAGGAGTTCTTC. Protein: CASSPLSGVGYNEEFF.

The chain has TRBV12-3 or TRBV12-4 and TRBJ1-1, with 7 positions matching TRBD1. The CDR3 extends over 15 amino acids. Trimming removed 4 bases from V and 8 bases from J; junction bases left unmatched: 13. The CDR3 DNA is TGTGCCAGCAGTTCCCTACAGGGGAGGGAATCCGAAGCTTTCTTT. Protein product: CASSSLQGRESEAFF.